This T cell receptor beta chain was identified during a study of OX40 agonist ivuxolimab in advanced cancers. The V gene lost 5 bases and the J gene lost 8 bases, with 16 bases spanning the gap. This CDR3 is 14 amino acids long. Germline-derived CDR1 and CDR2 are SGHVS and FQNEAQ. Data came from immunoSEQ multiplex PCR; TCRdb stores just in-frame clones and leaves some out. The data contain 75,000 to 100,000 clones, approximately 84% of them singletons. Source: CD4+ or CD8+ T cells sorted from blood, taken in a trial of the OX40 agonist ivuxolimab. This clonotype was obtained from an adult with an advanced solid tumor such as melanoma, head and neck, liver or kidney cancer. The V gene is TRBV7-8, the J gene TRBJ2-1; D is ambiguous. CDR3 coding DNA: TGTGCCAGCAGCCCAACCGCCTTTGGGGATGAGCAGTTCTTC. Translated: CASSPTAFGDEQFF.